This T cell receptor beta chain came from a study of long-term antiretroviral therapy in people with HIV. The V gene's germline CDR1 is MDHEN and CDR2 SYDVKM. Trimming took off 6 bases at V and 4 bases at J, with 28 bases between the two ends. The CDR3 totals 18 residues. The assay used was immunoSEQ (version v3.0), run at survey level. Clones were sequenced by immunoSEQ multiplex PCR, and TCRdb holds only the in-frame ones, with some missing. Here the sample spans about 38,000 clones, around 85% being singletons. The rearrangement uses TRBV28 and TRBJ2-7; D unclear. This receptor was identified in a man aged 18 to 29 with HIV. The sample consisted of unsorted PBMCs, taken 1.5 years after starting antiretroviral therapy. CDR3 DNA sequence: TGTGCCAGCAGCCACGAACCTTTGTTCCCCATCTATACATACGAGCAGTACTTC. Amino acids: CASSHEPLFPIYTYEQYF. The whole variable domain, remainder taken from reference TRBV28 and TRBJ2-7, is DVKVTQSSRYLVKRTGEKVFLECVQDMDHENMFWYRQDPGLGLRLIYFSYDVKMKEKGDIPEGYSVSREKKERFSLILESASTNQTSMYLCASSHEPLFPIYTYEQYFGPGTRLTVT.